This TCR beta chain was captured by sequencing in a study of T cell responses to AZD1222 COVID-19 vaccine (dated by TCRdb to the early 2020s). Regarding the complete study: A total of approximately 250 trial participants underwent TCR sequencing, of whom more than 200 had received two doses of AZD1222 and approximately 25 had received two doses of the MenACWY control vaccine. Enrollment into the trials was organized by age into subgroups of 18-55, 56-69 and 70-plus years, and those subgroups contained roughly 150, 30 and 60 TCR-sequenced participants, respectively. Study-wide conclusions, independent of this receptor: Nearly half of unique spike-specific TCRs reportedly recognized epitopes outside regions mutated in the B.1.351 and B.1.1.7 variants. Spike-specific TCR breadth and depth rose significantly after two AZD1222 doses compared with day 0 and with MenACWY recipients. Because no day 14 peak-response samples were available, the repertoires could be characterized only after the peak T cell response. The vaccine-associated CD4 TCRs covered the entire spike protein, and the dominant responses fell in regions 160-218 and 743-854. Conclusions about previously exposed vaccinees were limited because only six AZD1222 recipients were SARS-CoV-2 seropositive at baseline. Participants were mostly white British and included more females than males, and it was suggested by the authors that clonal diversity may have been underestimated. In the small 56-69-year group, the increase in depth fell short of significance, most likely because of low power.

CDR3 length: 15 amino acids, cysteine to phenylalanine. CDR3 DNA only is kept here, 45 bases in frame from base 1. Via the germline V gene (reference sequence), CDR1 is LNHDA and CDR2 SQIVND. V gives up 1 base and J gives up 5 bases, and the segment between their germline ends measures 11 bases. The CDR3 regions of human TCRbeta chains were analyzed by immunosequencing. Per the source publication's procedure: TCRs in the repertoires were matched against a reference library of SARS-CoV-2-specific TCRs that had been generated with the MIRA antigen-specificity platform. Breadth meant the fraction of unique TCRs that were SARS-CoV-2-associated, whereas depth meant the fraction of total T cells that were SARS-CoV-2-associated. Using the MIRA data, each spike-specific TCR was mapped to the spike region that the TCR reacts to and placed in a CD4 or CD8 class. Log10-transformed breadth and depth values were compared by one-way ANOVA with Sidak's multiple comparisons tests. TCRdb re-hosts the immuneACCESS table, in-frame sequences only. Its copies lack some clones; in the studies checked, an unresolved V gene accounts for under half of them, and the cause for the rest is not known. V, J and clone size are those of that table, while D and trimming were read from the DNA. The sample profile shows some 87,000 clones; 91% of them were found once. Around 5% of the sample belongs to the ten largest clones.

Worth noting for this clone: Its antigen is unknown. There are no base qualities to consult, and no much larger clone falls within one base.

The sample's time point label, in plain terms: baseline before first vaccination. This specimen's treatment or condition label, per the study, means: meningococcal conjugate vaccine given as trial control. Vaccinee samples came from UK trials COV001 and COV002, including a single-blind randomized controlled phase 2/3 trial of AZD1222 (ChAdOx1 nCoV-19) in healthy adults. For TCRbeta chain sequencing, PBMC samples from trial participants were taken at day 0 and at day 28 after the second dose. Specimen: peripheral blood, collected on day 0 of MenACWY control vaccination. Recombination connected TRBV19 to TRBJ2-2; a confident D gene designation cannot be given. This TCR was sampled from an adult in good health. The nucleotide sequence is TGTGCCAGTAGTATAGCGAGGATGGGTACCGGGGAGCTGTTTTTT. Translated, it reads CASSIARMGTGELFF.